What follows are 8 T cell receptor beta chains derived from one specimen sequenced in a study of cytomegalovirus exposure and HLA in healthy donors. The protocol was immunoSEQ multiplex PCR, while the TCRdb copy is restricted to in-frame clones and leaves out a portion. There are a few hundred thousand clones in the sample; roughly 90% occur only once, and about 0.8% lies in the top ten. The source material was PBMCs. Receptors were obtained from a woman between 18 and 29 years old in good health and CMV-seronegative.

This chain joins TRBV9 and TRBJ2-1; the D gene is possibly TRBD2 (6 bases). The CDR3 runs to 15 residues. The germline V gene has CDR1 SGDLS and CDR2 YYNGEE. The V gene lost 3 bases and the J gene lost 4 bases, with 14 bases spanning the gap. The CDR3, as DNA: TGTGCCAGCAGCGCCCGGGACTTAGCGTACAATGAGCAGTTCTTC. It is translated as CASSARDLAYNEQFF. The whole variable domain, remainder taken from reference TRBV9 and TRBJ2-1, is DSGVTQTPKHLITATGQRVTLRCSPRSGDLSVYWYQQSLDQGLQFLIQYYNGEERAKGNILERFSAQQFPDLHSELNLSSLELGDSALYFCASSARDLAYNEQFFGPGTRLTVL.

This chain uses TRBV6-5 with TRBJ2-5; 8 bases are a match to TRBD2. Germline V lookup: CDR1 MNHEY, CDR2 SVGAGI. This CDR3 contains 15 residues. V trimming: 6 bases; J trimming: 2 bases; junction bases outside the gene matches: 8. The CDR3 protein is CASSPGGGTQETQYF. CDR3 sequence (DNA): TGTGCCAGCAGCCCCGGCGGGGGGACTCAAGAGACCCAGTACTTC.

The J gene is TRBJ2-5, the V gene TRBV29-1, with unresolved D. Germline loops: CDR1 SQVTM, CDR2 ANQGSEA. Trimming left V 7 bases short and J 4 bases short, with 13 bases between. This CDR3 is 12 amino acids long. The CDR3 region has the DNA TGCAGCGCGGGTGGTAACACAGAGACCCAGTACTTC. This gives the protein CSAGGNTETQYF.

The chain links TRBV28 to TRBJ1-4; possibly TRBD1 for D (5 bases). Trimming took 6 bases from V and 3 from J, leaving 14 bases between them. The CDR3 sequence is 15 residues long. CDR1 and CDR2 (germline): MDHEN, SYDVKM. The CDR3 nucleotides are TGTGCCAGCAGAGTAGGCTTAGGGGCTAATGAAAAACTGTTTTTT. It translates to CASRVGLGANEKLFF.

This sequence joins TRBV27 and TRBJ2-4, with a possible D match to TRBD2 (6 bases). With 1 base removed from V and 6 bases from J, the gap between germline ends came to 16 bases. Germline CDR1 MNHEY, CDR2 SMNVEV (reference sequence). CDR3 length: 16 amino acids. CDR3 residues: CASSLWAAGSRNIQYF. CDR3 bases: TGTGCCAGCAGTTTATGGGCCGCGGGGAGTCGAAACATTCAGTACTTC.

This chain joins TRBV5-1 and TRBJ1-4; 7 bases line up with TRBD1. The CDR3 is made up of 15 amino acids. CDR1 and CDR2 (germline): SGHRS, YFSETQ. V was pared by 4 bases and J by 8 bases, with 11 bases of the junction left unmatched. The CDR3 DNA sequence: TGCGCCAGCAGCCCTGGAGTAGGACAGGAGGAAAAACTGTTTTTT. Amino acid sequence: CASSPGVGQEEKLFF.

The rearrangement joins TRBV7-9 to TRBJ2-5; unclear D gene. V lost 1 base to trimming and J lost 5 bases, with 14 bases between them. Germline CDR1 and CDR2: SEHNR and FQNEAQ (reference sequence). The CDR3 contains 15 residues. The chain's CDR3 is CASSLDPVARETQYF. The CDR3, as DNA: TGTGCCAGCAGCTTAGACCCGGTAGCTCGGGAGACCCAGTACTTC.

V gene TRBV4-2 combines with J gene TRBJ2-1; 7 bases map to TRBD1. The CDR3 runs to 17 residues. V trimming: 2 bases; J trimming: 5 bases; junction bases outside the gene matches: 12. Germline-derived CDR1 and CDR2 are LGHNA and YNFKEQ. The CDR3 loop is CASSQTQDRPTHNEQFF. The CDR3 DNA is TGTGCCAGCAGCCAAACACAGGACAGGCCCACACACAATGAGCAGTTCTTC.